The T cell receptor (beta chain) under discussion was sequenced for a study of blood T cell repertoires in COVID-19. Generated by immunoSEQ multiplex PCR, the TCRdb table keeps only in-frame clones and is missing some. This sample yields 150,000 to 200,000 clones, of which roughly 88% are seen a single time; approximately 5.1% belongs to the top ten. Looked up from germline, CDR1 is LGHNA and CDR2 is YSLEER. The V and J ends lost 0 bases and 2 bases respectively, with 13 bases between them. The CDR3 is 16 amino acids. The gene calls are TRBV4-3 and TRBJ1-2; perhaps TRBD1 as D (6 bases). The sequence derives from a man aged 65 to 79 who had been exposed to COVID-19. Sequencing was carried out using PBMCs or T cells enriched from blood (not recorded which). The CDR3 region has the DNA TGCGCCAGCAGCCAAGAAGTAACAGGGCCAAACTATGGCTACACCTTC. Protein sequence: CASSQEVTGPNYGYTF.